This section outlines one TCR beta chain sequence together with its context. The protocol was immunoSEQ multiplex PCR, while the TCRdb copy is restricted to in-frame clones and leaves out a portion. The sample records under 350,000 clones, 80% to 95% being singletons. V dropped 3 bases and J dropped 5 bases, with 8 bases sitting between them. The CDR3 contains 13 residues. These data are taken from a study of blood T cell repertoires in COVID-19. The source material was peripheral blood. The V and J genes are TRBV12-3 or TRBV12-4 and TRBJ1-5, with D unresolved. This TCR was recovered from a woman between 25 and 40 years old with COVID-19, enrolled during active disease. CDR3 in amino acids: CASSFFEDQPQHF. CDR3 DNA sequence: TGTGCCAGCAGTTTCTTTGAGGATCAGCCCCAGCATTTT.